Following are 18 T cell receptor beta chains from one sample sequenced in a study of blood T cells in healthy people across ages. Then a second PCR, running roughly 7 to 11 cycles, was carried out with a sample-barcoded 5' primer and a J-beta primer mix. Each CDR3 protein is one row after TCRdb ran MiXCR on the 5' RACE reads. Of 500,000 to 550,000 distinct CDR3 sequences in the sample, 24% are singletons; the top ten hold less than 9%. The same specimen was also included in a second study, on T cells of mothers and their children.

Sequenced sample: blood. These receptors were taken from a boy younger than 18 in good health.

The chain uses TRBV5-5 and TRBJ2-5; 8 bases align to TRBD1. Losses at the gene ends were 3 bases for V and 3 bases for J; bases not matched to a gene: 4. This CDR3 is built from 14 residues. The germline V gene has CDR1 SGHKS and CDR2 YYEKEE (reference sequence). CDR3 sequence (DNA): TGTGCCAGCAGCTCTCAGACAGGGGAAGAGACCCAGTACTTC. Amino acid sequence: CASSSQTGEETQYF.

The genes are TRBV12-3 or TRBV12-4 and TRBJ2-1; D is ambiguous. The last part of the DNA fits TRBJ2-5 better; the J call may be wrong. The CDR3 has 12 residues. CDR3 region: CASSPPWEAQYF. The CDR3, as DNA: TGTGCCAGCAGTCCGCCCTGGGAAGCCCAGTACTTC.

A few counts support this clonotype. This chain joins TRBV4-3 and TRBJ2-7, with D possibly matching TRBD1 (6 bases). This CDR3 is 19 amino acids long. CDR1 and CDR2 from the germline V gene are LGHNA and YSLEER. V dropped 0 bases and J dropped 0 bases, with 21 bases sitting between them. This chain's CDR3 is CASSQELSSRDISSYEQYF. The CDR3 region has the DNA TGCGCCAGCAGCCAAGAACTAAGCTCCCGGGACATCAGCTCCTACGAGCAGTACTTC.

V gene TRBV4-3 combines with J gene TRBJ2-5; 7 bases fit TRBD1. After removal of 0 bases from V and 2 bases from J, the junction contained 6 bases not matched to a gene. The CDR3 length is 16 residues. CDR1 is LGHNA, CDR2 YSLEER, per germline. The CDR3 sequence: CASSQERGRGQETQYF. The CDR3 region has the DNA TGCGCCAGCAGCCAAGAGAGGGGCAGGGGGCAAGAGACCCAGTACTTC.

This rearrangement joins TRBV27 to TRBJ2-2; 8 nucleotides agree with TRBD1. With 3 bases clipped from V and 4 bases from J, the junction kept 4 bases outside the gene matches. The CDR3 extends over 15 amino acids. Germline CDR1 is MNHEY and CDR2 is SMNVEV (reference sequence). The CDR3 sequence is CASSFQGASTGELFF. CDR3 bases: TGTGCCAGCAGTTTTCAGGGGGCGAGCACCGGGGAGCTGTTTTTT.

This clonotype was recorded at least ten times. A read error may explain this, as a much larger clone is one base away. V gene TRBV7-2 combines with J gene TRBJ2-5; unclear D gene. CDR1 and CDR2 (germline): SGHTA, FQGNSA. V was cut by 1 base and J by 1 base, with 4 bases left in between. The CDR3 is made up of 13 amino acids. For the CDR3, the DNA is TGTGCCAGCAGCTTAGAGGGCCAAGAGACCCAGTACTTC. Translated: CASSLEGQETQYF.

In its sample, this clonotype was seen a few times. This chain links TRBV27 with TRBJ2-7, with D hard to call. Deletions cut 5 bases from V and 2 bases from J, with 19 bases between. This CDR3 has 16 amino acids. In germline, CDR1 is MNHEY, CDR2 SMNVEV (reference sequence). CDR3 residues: CASSTPTAPLTYEQYF. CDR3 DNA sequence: TGTGCCAGCAGTACCCCCACAGCTCCCTTAACCTACGAGCAGTACTTC.

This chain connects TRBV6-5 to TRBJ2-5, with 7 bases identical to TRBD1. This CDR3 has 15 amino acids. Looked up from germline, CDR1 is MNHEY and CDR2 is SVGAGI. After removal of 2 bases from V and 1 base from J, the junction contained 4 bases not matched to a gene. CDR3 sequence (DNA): TGTGCCAGCAGTTACGCCACAGGGGTCCAAGAGACCCAGTACTTC. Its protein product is CASSYATGVQETQYF.

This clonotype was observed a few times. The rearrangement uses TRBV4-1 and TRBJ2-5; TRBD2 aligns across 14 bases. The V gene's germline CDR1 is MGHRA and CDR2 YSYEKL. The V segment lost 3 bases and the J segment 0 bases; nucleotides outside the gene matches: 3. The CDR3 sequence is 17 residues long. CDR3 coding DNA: TGCGCCAGCAGCCAGGGGACTAGCGGGGGCTACCAAGAGACCCAGTACTTC. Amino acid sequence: CASSQGTSGGYQETQYF.

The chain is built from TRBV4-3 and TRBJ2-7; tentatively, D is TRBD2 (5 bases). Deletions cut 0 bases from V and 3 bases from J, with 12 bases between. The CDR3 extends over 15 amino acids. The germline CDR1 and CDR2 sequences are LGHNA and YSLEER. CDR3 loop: CASSQDSRRDYEQYF. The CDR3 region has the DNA TGCGCCAGCAGCCAAGACTCAAGACGGGACTACGAGCAGTACTTC.

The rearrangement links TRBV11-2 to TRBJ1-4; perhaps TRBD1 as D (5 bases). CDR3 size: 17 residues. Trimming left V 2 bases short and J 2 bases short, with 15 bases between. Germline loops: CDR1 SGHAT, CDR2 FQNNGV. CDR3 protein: CASSLWGGARTNEKLFF. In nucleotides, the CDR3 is TGTGCCAGCAGCTTATGGGGGGGAGCTCGGACTAATGAAAAACTGTTTTTT.

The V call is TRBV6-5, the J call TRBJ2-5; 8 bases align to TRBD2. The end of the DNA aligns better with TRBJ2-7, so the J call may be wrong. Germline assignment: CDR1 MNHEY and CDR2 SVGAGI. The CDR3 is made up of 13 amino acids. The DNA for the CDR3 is TGTGCCAGCAGAGACGGGGGGGCCTACGAGCAGTACTTC. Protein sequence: CASRDGGAYEQYF.

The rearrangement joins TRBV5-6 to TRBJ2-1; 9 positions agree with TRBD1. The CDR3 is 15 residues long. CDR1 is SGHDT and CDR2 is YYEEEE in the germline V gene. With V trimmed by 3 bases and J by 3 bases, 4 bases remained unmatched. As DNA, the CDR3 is TGTGCCAGCAGCTCACAGGGGGCGAACTACAATGAGCAGTTCTTC. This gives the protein CASSSQGANYNEQFF. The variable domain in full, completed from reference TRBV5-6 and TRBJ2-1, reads DAGVTQSPTHLIKTRGQQVTLRCSPKSGHDTVSWYQQALGQGPQFIFQYYEEEERQRGNFPDRFSGHQFPNYSSELNVNALLLGDSALYLCASSSQGANYNEQFFGPGTRLTVL.

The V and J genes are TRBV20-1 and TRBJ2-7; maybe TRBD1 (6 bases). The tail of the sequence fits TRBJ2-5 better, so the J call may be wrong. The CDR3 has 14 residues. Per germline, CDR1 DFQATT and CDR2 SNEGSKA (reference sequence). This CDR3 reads CSARDPGARETQYF. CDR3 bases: TGCAGTGCTAGAGATCCAGGGGCGAGAGAGACCCAGTACTTC.

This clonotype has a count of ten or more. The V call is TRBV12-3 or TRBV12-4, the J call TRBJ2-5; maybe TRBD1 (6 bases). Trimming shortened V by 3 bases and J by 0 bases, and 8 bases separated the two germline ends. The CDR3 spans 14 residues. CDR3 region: CASSFWTDQETQYF. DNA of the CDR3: TGTGCCAGCAGTTTTTGGACAGACCAAGAGACCCAGTACTTC.

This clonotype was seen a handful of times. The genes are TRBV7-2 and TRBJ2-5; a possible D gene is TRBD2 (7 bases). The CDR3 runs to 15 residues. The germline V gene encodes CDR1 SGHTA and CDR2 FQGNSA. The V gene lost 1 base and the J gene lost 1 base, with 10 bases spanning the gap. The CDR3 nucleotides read TGTGCCAGCAGCTTAGTCGGGGGGCCCCAAGAGACCCAGTACTTC. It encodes CASSLVGGPQETQYF.

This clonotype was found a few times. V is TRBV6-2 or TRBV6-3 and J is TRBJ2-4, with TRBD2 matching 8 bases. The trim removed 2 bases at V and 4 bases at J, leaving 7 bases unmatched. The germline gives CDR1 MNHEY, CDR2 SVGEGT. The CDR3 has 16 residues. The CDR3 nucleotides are TGTGCCAGCAGTTACAGCGGGGGCTCTCGAAAAAACATTCAGTACTTC. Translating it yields CASSYSGGSRKNIQYF.

Here the CDR3 reads CASSLGLAGTEQYF. DNA for the CDR3: TGTGCCAGCAGCTTAGGGCTAGCGGGGACCGAGCAGTACTTC. The chain joins TRBV7-2 to TRBJ2-1, with 9 positions matching TRBD2. The J call is doubtful: the DNA matches TRBJ2-7 better. CDR1 is SGHTA and CDR2 is FQGNSA in the germline V gene. The CDR3 is 14 residues long.